This T cell receptor (beta chain) was sequenced in a study of cytomegalovirus exposure and HLA in healthy donors. Study-wide points: Later analysis identified a missense DCLRE1C variant that was linked to TCR beta V- and J-gene trimming.

A note on this clone: Antigen specificity is unknown.

Deletions cut 2 bases from V and 6 bases from J, with 10 bases between. The CDR3 is made up of 13 amino acids. CDR1 MDHEN and CDR2 SYDVKM come from the germline V gene. Vbeta (60) and Jbeta (13) primers were used in the PCR. Some clones are missing from TCRdb's copy, which holds only in-frame ones; the method was immunoSEQ multiplex PCR. The sample holds roughly 180,000 clones, about four fifths seen once. The receptor was isolated from a woman aged 18-30 years in good health and CMV-seronegative. The chain is built from TRBV28 and TRBJ1-2, with TRBD1 as a possible D gene (6 bases). Specimen: PBMCs. The CDR3 is CASSLQNRDGYTF. DNA of the CDR3: TGTGCCAGCAGTTTACAAAACAGGGATGGCTACACCTTC.